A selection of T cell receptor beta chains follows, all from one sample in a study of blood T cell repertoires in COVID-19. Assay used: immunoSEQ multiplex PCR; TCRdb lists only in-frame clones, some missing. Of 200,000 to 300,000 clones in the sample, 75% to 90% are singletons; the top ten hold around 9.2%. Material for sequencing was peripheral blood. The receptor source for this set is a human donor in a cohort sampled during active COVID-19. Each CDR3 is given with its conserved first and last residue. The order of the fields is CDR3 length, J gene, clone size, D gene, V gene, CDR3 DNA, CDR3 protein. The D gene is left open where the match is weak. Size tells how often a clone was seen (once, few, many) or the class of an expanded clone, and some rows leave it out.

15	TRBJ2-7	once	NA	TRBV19	TGTGCCAGTAGTATAGAGCAGAGGAGCTCCTACGAGCAGTACTTC	CASSIEQRSSYEQYF
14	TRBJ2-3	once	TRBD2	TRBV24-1	TGTGCCACCGCATTAGCGGGACTCGAGGATACGCAGTATTTT	CATALAGLEDTQYF
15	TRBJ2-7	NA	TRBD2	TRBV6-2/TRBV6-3	TGTGCCAGCAGTACACGTCTAGCGGGAGGATACGAGCAGTACTTC	CASSTRLAGGYEQYF
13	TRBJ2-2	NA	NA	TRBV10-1	TGCGCCAGCACTCCCCAGGGCACCGGGGAGCTGTTTTTT	CASTPQGTGELFF
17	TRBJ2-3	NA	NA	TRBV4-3	TGCGCCAGCAGCCAACGACCACTAGGGCCGGGCACAGATACGCAGTATTTT	CASSQRPLGPGTDTQYF
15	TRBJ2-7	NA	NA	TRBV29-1	TGCAGCGTTGAAGGAGGGGGAGAGCTCAATTACGAGCAGTACTTC	CSVEGGGELNYEQYF
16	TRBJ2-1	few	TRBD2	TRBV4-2	TGTGCCAGCAGCCAAGAGGGGGGGGGCTCCTACAATGAGCAGTTCTTC	CASSQEGGGSYNEQFF
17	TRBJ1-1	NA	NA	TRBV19	TGTGCCAGTAGTATAGGGGTTCGGGCACACAGGGCGCCTGAAGCTTTCTTT	CASSIGVRAHRAPEAFF
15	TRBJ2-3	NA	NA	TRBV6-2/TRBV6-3	TGTGCCAGCAGTTACGGGGGACTGGGCACAGATACGCAGTATTTT	CASSYGGLGTDTQYF
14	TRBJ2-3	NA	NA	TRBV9	TGTGCCAGCAGCGTAGCACAGTACACAGATACGCAGTATTTT	CASSVAQYTDTQYF
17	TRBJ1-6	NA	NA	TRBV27	TGTGCCAGCAGCGCTCAGGCAAGATTGAGGGGGAATTCACCCCTCCACTTT	CASSAQARLRGNSPLHF
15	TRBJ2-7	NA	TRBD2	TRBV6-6	TGTGCCAGCAGTTACTCTTCCAGCGGGACCTACGAGCAGTACTTC	CASSYSSSGTYEQYF
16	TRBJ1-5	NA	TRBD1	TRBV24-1	TGTGCCACCAGTGAAACCGGGACAGGGAACAATCAGCCCCAGCATTTT	CATSETGTGNNQPQHF
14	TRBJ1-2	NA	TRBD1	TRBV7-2	TGTGCCAGCAGCAAAAAGGGGGCTTCTTATGGCTACACCTTC	CASSKKGASYGYTF
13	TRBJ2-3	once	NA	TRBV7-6	TGTGCCAGCAGCTTAAGTCAAGCCAATACGCAGTATTTT	CASSLSQANTQYF
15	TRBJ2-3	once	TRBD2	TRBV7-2	TGTGCCAGCAGCTTAGTTGCGGGGGGCGCAGATACGCAGTATTTT	CASSLVAGGADTQYF
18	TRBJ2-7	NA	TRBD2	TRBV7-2	TGTGCCAGCAGCTTTGGGACTAGCGGGAGGCGTCGCTCCTACGAGCAGTACTTC	CASSFGTSGRRRSYEQYF
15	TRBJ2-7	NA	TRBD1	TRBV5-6	TGTGCCAGCAGCTTTGCGACAGGGGGCTTGGTCGAGCAGTACTTC	CASSFATGGLVEQYF
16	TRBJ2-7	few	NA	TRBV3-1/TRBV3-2	TGTGCCAGCAGCCAAGATGTCGAGGACTACTCCTACGAGCAGTACTTC	CASSQDVEDYSYEQYF
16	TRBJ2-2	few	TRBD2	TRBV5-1	TGCGCCAGCAGCTTGTCCCTAGCGGGAGGTCTCGGGGAGCTGTTTTTT	CASSLSLAGGLGELFF
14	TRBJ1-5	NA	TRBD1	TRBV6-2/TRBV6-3	TGTGCCAGCAGTTCCCGGACAGGGATTCAGCCCCAGCATTTT	CASSSRTGIQPQHF
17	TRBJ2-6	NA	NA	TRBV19	TGTGCCAGTAGTCGTCAGGGAATCGGGTCTGGGGCCAACGTCCTGACTTTC	CASSRQGIGSGANVLTF
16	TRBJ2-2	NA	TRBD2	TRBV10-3	TGTGCCATCAGTGACCTCGCGGGGGGCAGAGGCGGGGAGCTGTTTTTT	CAISDLAGGRGGELFF
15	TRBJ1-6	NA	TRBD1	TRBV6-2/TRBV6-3	TGTGCCAGCAGCAAGGACAGGGGTTGGAATTCACCCCTCCACTTT	CASSKDRGWNSPLHF
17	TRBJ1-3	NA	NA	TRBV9	TGTGCCAGCAGCGTAGAACCCACCTCCCGGAGTGGAAACACCATATATTTT	CASSVEPTSRSGNTIYF
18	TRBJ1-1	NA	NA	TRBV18	TGTGCCAGCTCACCACCGGGACTTCCAGGGATCATGGGGACTGAAGCTTTCTTT	CASSPPGLPGIMGTEAFF
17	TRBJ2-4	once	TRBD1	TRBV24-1	TGTGCCACCAGTGAACACCCGGGACAGGGATCCAAAAACATTCAGTACTTC	CATSEHPGQGSKNIQYF
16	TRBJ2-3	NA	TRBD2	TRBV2	TGTGCCAGCACCCGGGGGGAGGGGTGGAGGGGAGATACGCAGTATTTT	CASTRGEGWRGDTQYF
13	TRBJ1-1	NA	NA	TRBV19	TGTGCCAGTAGTATATACGGGAGCACTGAAGCTTTCTTT	CASSIYGSTEAFF
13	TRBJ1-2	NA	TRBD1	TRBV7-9	TGTGCCAGCAGCTCAGGACAGGGTCAGGGCTACACCTTC	CASSSGQGQGYTF
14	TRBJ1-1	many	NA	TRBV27	TGTGCCAGCAGTTCGACAGGTCTGAACACTGAAGCTTTCTTT	CASSSTGLNTEAFF
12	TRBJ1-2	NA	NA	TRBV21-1	TGTGCCAGCAGCAACCCTACTAGTGGCTACACCTTC	CASSNPTSGYTF
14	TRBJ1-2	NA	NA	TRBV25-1	TGTGCCAGCATCAAGACAGGTCTGGGGTATGGCTACACCTTC	CASIKTGLGYGYTF
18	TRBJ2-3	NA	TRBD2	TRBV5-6	TGTGCCAGCAGCTTTTTCCGAAGACTAGCGGGGGCTACAGATACGCAGTATTTT	CASSFFRRLAGATDTQYF
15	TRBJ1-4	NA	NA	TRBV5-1	TGCGCCAGCACCCCTGGTCAGGGATATAATGAAAAACTGTTTTTT	CASTPGQGYNEKLFF
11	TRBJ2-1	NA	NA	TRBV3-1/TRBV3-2	TGTGCCAGCAGCCACAGCGTCGAGCAGTTCTTC	CASSHSVEQFF
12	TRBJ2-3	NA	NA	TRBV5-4	TGTGCCAGCAGCCCAGTATCGGGGACACTGGTTTTT	CASSPVSGTLVF
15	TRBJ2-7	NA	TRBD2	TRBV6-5	TGTGCCAGCAGCGCCGCGGGTAGCGGGAGGGTCGAGCAGTACTTC	CASSAAGSGRVEQYF
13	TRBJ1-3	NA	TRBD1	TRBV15	TGTGCCACCAGCACCGACAGGGGGAACACCATATATTTT	CATSTDRGNTIYF